Reported below is one T cell receptor beta chain. Its recognized antigen is unknown. No much larger clone is present one base from it, and per-base qualities are unavailable. This sample was taken from a study of blood T cell repertoires in COVID-19 (dated by TCRdb to between 2020 and 2021). The study in broad terms: Samples covering the acute and convalescent phases of COVID-19 were provided by collaborators in the United States, Italy and Spain. Subjects who had been exposed to COVID-19, were actively infected with it, or had recovered from it provided the deeply sampled blood TCRbeta repertoires that made up the dataset. Sample metadata almost always included a de-identified subject ID, COVID-19 status, age in years and sex. The prospective study material was composed of cDNA or gDNA derived from T cells, B-cell-depleted T cells, or PBMCs. Where available, HLA class I and class II types were taken from metadata supplied by the sample provider and were not determined by assay-based typing. The repertoires were released in a freely available public database meant as a resource for research on the immune response to SARS-CoV-2. The samples were drawn from the first 160 participants of the ongoing ImmuneRACE study and from 950 to 1,500 subjects provided by 6 global collaborators. The paper's findings and limits, for the study overall: The amount of clinical and demographic metadata varied by source and participant and was provided uncurated.

TCRbeta CDR3 regions were amplified from genomic DNA by means of the immunoSEQ Assay, a bias-controlled multiplex PCR. Turning to the authors' computational methods: Nucleated cell counts per sample were estimated from amplification of reference gene primers within the assay. Sequence reads were collapsed and filtered to measure the absolute abundance of every unique TCRbeta CDR3 rearrangement. For each sample, productive Simpson clonality was calculated as the square root of Simpson's diversity index over productive rearrangements. TCRdb carries this immuneACCESS record with in-frame sequences only. Its versions omit some clonotypes, under half of them owing to an unresolved V gene in the studies checked, with the rest unexplained. V, J and clone size were drawn from that table, and D and trimming were deduced from the DNA. The sample table shows approximately 310,000 clones, and roughly 85% are seen once. The biggest ten clones account for around 2% of the sample.

Relative to germline, V is 4 bases shorter and J is 7 bases shorter, with 15 bases between their ends. According to the germline V gene, CDR1 reads SGHRS and CDR2 reads YFSETQ. From the cysteine through the phenylalanine, the CDR3 covers 14 amino acids. CDR3 DNA is the only sequence kept; it has 42 bases, read in frame from the first base. Participants in the prospective study were aged roughly 18 to 100 years, lived in 20 to 30 United States geographic areas, and enrolled through a virtual design. Cohort assignment in the prospective study relied on participant-reported clinical history from a screening survey and a study questionnaire. Exposed participants were defined as having been in contact with someone with a PCR-confirmed or clinician-diagnosed COVID-19 case within 2 weeks of study entry. In the prospective study, whole blood, serum and a nasopharyngeal or oropharyngeal swab were collected from each participant by mobile phlebotomists. Prospective study participants could optionally give additional blood draws and questionnaires over an approximately two-month period. Before DNA extraction, prospective study blood samples were shipped either frozen or at room temperature.

This chain joins TRBV5-1 to TRBJ2-1; TRBD2 could be the D gene, as 7 bases match. This clonotype was sampled from a young woman who had been exposed to COVID-19. Sample: PBMCs or T cells enriched from blood (not recorded which). The CDR3 region: CASSVGGPGNEQFF. In nucleotides, the sequence is TGCGCCAGCAGCGTCGGGGGGCCTGGGAATGAGCAGTTCTTC. The variable domain in full, with residues beyond the CDR3 obtained from the reference TRBV5-1 and TRBJ2-1 genes, is KAGVTQTPRYLIKTRGQQVTLSCSPISGHRSVSWYQQTPGQGLQFLFEYFSETQRNKGNFPGRFSGRQFSNSRSEMNVSTLELGDSALYLCASSVGGPGNEQFFGPGTRLTVL.